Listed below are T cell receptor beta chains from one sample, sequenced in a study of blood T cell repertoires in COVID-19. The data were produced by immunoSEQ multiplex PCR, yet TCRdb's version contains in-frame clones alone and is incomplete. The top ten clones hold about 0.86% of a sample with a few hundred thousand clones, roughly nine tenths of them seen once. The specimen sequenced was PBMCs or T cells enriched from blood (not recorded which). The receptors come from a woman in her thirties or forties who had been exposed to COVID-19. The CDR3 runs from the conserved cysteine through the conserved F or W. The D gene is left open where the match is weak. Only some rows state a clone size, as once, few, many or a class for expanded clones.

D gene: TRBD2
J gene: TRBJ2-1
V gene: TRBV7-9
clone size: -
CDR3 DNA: TGTGCCAGCAGCAGGATAGCGGGAGACGTTATGGAGCAGTTCTTC
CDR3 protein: CASSRIAGDVMEQFF

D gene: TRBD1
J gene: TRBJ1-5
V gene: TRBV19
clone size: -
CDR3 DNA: TGTGCCAGTAGTGGGGGGACAGGGGGATTTGGTAATCAGCCCCAGCATTTT
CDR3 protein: CASSGGTGGFGNQPQHF

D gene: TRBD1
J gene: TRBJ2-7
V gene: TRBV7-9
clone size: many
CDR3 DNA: TGTGCCAGCAGCTTACCCCCGGGACAGGGACGGAACGAGCAGTACTTC
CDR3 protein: CASSLPPGQGRNEQYF

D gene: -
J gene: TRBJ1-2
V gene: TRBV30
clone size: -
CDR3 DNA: TGTGCCCTGGAGGGAAAGGGAATAGTTCGCGATGGCTACACCTTC
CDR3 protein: CALEGKGIVRDGYTF

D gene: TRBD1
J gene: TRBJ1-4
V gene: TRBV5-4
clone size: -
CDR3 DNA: TGTGCCAGCAGCGGTCGGACAGGGGGCGAAAAACTGTTTTTT
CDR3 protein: CASSGRTGGEKLFF

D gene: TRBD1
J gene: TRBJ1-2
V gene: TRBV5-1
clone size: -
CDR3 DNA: TGCGCCAGCAGTCAACAGGGGCCAGATGGCTACACCTTC
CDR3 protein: CASSQQGPDGYTF

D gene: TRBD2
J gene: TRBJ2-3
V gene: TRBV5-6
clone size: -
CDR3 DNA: TGTGCCAGCAGCCGCACTAGCGGTAGCACAGATACGCAGTATTTT
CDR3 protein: CASSRTSGSTDTQYF

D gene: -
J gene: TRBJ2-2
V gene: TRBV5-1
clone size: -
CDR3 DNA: TGCGCCAGCACACACGACAGATCGAACACCGGGGAGCTGTTTTTT
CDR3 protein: CASTHDRSNTGELFF

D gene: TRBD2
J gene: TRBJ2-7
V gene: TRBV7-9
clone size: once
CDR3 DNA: TGTGCCAGCAGCTTGAGGGAGGGAAACGAGCAGTACTTC
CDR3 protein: CASSLREGNEQYF

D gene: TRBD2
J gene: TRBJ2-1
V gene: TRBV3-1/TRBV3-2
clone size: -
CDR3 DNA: TGTGCCAGCAGCTTAGCCGGGACTAGCGGTTTTAGCTCCTACAATGAGCAGTTCTTC
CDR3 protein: CASSLAGTSGFSSYNEQFF

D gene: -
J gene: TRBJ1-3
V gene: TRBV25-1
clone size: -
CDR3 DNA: TGTGCCAGCAGTCGGGGGGGTCAGGGTGGAAACACCATATATTTT
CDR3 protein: CASSRGGQGGNTIYF

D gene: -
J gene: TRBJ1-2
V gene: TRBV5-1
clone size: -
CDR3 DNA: TGCGCCAGCAGCCCAACAACTAACTATGGCTACACCTTC
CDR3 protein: CASSPTTNYGYTF

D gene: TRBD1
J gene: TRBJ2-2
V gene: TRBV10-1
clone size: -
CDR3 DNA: TGCGCCAGCAATCCGGACAGGGCCGGGGAGCTGTTTTTT
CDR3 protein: CASNPDRAGELFF

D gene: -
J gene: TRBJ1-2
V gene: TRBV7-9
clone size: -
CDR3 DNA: TGTGCCAGCAGCTTAGGGGAGGTAGAGGGCTACACCTTC
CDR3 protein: CASSLGEVEGYTF

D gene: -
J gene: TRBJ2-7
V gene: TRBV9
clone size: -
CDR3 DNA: TGTGCCAGCAGCGTGACCGGGACAACCTACGAGCAGTACTTC
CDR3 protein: CASSVTGTTYEQYF

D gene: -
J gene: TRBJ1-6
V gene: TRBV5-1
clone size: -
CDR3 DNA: TGCGCCAGCAGCTTGGCTACGTCTTCACCCCTCCACTTT
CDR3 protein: CASSLATSSPLHF

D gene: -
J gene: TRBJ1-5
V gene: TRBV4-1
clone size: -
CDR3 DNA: TGCGCCAGCAGCCAAGATACGGGGTCTCGGCAGCCCCAGCATTTT
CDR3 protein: CASSQDTGSRQPQHF

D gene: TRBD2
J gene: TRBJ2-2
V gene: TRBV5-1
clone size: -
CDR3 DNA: TGCGCCAGCAGCTTGCGGCTAGCGGGGGTCACCGGGGAGCTGTTTTTT
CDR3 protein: CASSLRLAGVTGELFF

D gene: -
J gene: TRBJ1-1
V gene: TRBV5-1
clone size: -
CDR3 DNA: TGCGCCAGCAAGAGGGCCACTGAAGCTTTCTTT
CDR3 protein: CASKRATEAFF

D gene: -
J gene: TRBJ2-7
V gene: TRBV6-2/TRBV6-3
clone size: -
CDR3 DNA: TGTGCCAGCAGTTTGTTGGGGGCGTATTACGAGCAGTACTTC
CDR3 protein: CASSLLGAYYEQYF

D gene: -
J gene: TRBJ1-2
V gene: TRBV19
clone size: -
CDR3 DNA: TGTGCCAGTAGCAGCGGACGGAACTATGGCTACACCTTC
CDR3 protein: CASSSGRNYGYTF

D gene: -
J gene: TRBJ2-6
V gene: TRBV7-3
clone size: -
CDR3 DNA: TGTGCCAGCAGCTCGGAGCCCGGGGCCAACGTCCTGACTTTC
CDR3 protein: CASSSEPGANVLTF